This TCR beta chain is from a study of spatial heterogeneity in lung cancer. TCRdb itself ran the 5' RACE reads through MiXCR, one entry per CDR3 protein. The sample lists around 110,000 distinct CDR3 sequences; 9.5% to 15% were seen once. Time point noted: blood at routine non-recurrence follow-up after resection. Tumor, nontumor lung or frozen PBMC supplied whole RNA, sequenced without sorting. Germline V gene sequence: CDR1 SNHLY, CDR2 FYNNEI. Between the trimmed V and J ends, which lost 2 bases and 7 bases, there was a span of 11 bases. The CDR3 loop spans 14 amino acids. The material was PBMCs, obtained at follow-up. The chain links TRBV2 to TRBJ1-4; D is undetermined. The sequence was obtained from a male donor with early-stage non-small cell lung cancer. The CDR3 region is CASSELSRGEKLFF. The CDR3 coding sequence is TGTGCCAGCAGTGAACTTTCTCGTGGTGAAAAACTGTTTTTT.